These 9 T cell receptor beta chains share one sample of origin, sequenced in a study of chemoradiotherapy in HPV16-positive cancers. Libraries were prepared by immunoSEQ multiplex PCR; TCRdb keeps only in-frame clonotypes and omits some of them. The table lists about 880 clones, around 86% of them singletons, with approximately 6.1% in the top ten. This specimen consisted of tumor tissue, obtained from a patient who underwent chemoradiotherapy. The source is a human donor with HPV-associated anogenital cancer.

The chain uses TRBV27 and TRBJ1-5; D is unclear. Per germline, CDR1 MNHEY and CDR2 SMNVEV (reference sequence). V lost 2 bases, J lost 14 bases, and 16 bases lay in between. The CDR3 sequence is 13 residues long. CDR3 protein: CASSLGITNPKHF. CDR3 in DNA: TGTGCCAGCAGTTTAGGGATTACTAATCCGAAGCATTTT.

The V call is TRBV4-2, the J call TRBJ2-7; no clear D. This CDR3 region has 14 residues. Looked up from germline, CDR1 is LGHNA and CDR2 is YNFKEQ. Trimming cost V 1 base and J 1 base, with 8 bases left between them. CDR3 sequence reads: CASSQGTQSYEQYF. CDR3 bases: TGTGCCAGCAGCCAAGGGACCCAATCCTACGAGCAGTACTTC.

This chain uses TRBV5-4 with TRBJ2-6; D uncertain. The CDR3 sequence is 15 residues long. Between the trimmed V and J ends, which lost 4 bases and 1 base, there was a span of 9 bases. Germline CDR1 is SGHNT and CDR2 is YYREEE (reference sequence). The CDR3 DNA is TGTGCCAGCAGCCTAGGTTCGTCTGGGGCCAACGTCCTGACTTTC. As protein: CASSLGSSGANVLTF. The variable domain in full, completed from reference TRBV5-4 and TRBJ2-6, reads ETGVTQSPTHLIKTRGQQVTLRCSSQSGHNTVSWYQQALGQGPQFIFQYYREEENGRGNFPPRFSGLQFPNYSSELNVNALELDDSALYLCASSLGSSGANVLTFGAGSRLTVL.

The CDR3 sequence: CASSQESPAKGRISSGNTIYF. The CDR3 bases are TGTGCCAGCAGCCAAGAATCTCCCGCCAAGGGGCGGATTAGCTCTGGAAACACCATATATTTT. The V gene is TRBV4-2, the J gene TRBJ1-3, with a weak D call TRBD1 (5 bases). The CDR3 is 21 amino acids. Germline values: CDR1 LGHNA, CDR2 YNFKEQ. Trimming took 0 bases from V and 0 from J, leaving 24 bases between them.

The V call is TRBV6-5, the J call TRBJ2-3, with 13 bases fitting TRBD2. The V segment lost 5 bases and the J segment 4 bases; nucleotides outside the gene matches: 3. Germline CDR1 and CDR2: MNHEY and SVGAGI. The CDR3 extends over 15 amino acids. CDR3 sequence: CASSPGLAGADTQYF. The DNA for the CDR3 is TGTGCCAGCAGTCCCGGACTAGCGGGGGCAGATACGCAGTATTTT.

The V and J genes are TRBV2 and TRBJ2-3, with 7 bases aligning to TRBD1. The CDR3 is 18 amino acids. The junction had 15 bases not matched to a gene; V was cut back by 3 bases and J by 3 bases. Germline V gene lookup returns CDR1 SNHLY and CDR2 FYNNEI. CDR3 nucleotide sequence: TGTGCCAGCAGTGATATCAGAATCGACAGGGTTAGTACAGATACGCAGTATTTT. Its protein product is CASSDIRIDRVSTDTQYF. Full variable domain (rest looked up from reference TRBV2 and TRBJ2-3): EPEVTQTPSHQVTQMGQEVILRCVPISNHLYFYWYRQILGQKVEFLVSFYNNEISEKSEIFDDQFSVERPDGSNFTLKIRSTKLEDSAMYFCASSDIRIDRVSTDTQYFGPGTRLTVL.

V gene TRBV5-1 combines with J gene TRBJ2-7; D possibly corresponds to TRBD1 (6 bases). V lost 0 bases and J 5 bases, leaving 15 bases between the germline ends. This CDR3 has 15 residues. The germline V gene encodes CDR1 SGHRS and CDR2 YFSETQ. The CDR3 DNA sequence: TGCGCCAGCAGCTTGGCACAGGGTGGGCTGAACGAGCAGTACTTC. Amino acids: CASSLAQGGLNEQYF.

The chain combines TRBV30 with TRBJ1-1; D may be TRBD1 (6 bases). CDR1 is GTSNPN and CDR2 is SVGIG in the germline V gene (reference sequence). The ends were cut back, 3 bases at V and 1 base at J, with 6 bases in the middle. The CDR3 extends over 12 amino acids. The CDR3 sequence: CAWRQGNTEAFF. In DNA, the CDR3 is TGTGCCTGGAGACAGGGGAACACTGAAGCTTTCTTT. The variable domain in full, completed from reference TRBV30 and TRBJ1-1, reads SQTIHQWPATLVQPVGSPLSLECTVEGTSNPNLYWYRQAAGRGLQLLFYSVGIGQISSEVPQNLSASRPQDRQFILSSKKLLLSDSGFYLCAWRQGNTEAFFGQGTRLTVV.

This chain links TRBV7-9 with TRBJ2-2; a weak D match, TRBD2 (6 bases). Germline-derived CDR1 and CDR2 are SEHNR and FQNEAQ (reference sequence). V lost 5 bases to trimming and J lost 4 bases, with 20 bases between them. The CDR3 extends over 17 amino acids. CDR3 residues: CASSREAGFGFTGELFF. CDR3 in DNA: TGTGCCAGCAGCCGTGAGGCGGGGTTCGGTTTCACCGGGGAGCTGTTTTTT.